The clone carrying this T cell receptor (beta chain) was recorded a few times. The entry originates in a study of blood T cell repertoires in COVID-19. Study-wide background: The origin of the acute and convalescent COVID-19 samples was the United States, Italy and Spain. PBMCs, B-cell-depleted T cells, or T cells were the source of the cDNA or gDNA that made up the material.

The authors' processing: How many nucleated cells were present was estimated from reference gene primer amplification. Generated by immunoSEQ multiplex PCR, the TCRdb table keeps only in-frame clones and is missing some. From that table come the V and J calls and clone size; the DNA was used to work out D and trimming. The data contain some 70,000 clones, approximately 86% of them seen just once; the ten biggest clones take up under 1.5%. The specimen sequenced was peripheral blood. This receptor was obtained from a woman aged 60 to 75 with acute or convalescent COVID-19.

The CDR3 DNA is TGTGCCTGGAAAATAAGCGGGGGGATCAACACCGGGGAGCTGTTTTTT. Translating it yields CAWKISGGINTGELFF. V gene TRBV30 combines with J gene TRBJ2-2, with 9 bases identical to TRBD2. V lost 4 bases and J lost 2; bases outside the gene matches: 8. Looked up from germline, CDR1 is GTSNPN and CDR2 is SVGIG (reference sequence). This CDR3 is 16 amino acids long.